This T cell receptor beta chain is drawn from a study of T cell responses to AZD1222 COVID-19 vaccine. Assay used: immunoSEQ multiplex PCR; TCRdb lists only in-frame clones, some missing. There are some 170,000 clones in the sample; roughly 92% occur only once, and more than 1.5% lies in the top ten. The germline V gene has CDR1 MGHDK and CDR2 SYGVNS. The CDR3 is 12 residues long. V trimming: 6 bases; J trimming: 6 bases; junction bases outside the gene matches: 4. This TCR was recovered from an adult who received the AZD1222 COVID-19 vaccine. Sequencing was performed on peripheral blood, taken 28 days after the second AZD1222 dose. The genes are TRBV25-1 and TRBJ2-7; the match to TRBD2 covers 8 bases. The CDR3 here is CASSRGGGEQYF. In DNA, the CDR3 is TGTGCCAGCAGCCGGGGGGGAGGCGAGCAGTACTTC.